This TCR beta chain was observed in a study of shared clonotypes between healthy human individuals. The protocol was immunoSEQ multiplex PCR, while the TCRdb copy is restricted to in-frame clones and leaves out a portion. The profile shows about 2.2 million clones, roughly 93% of them singletons. Germline lookup yields CDR1 LNHDA and CDR2 SQIVND (reference sequence). V was pared by 3 bases and J by 1 base, with 1 base of the junction left unmatched. CDR3 size: 15 residues. Concerning this clone: Different DNA sequences within this sample yield the same CDR3.

Terminally differentiated effector memory CD45RA+ cells were excluded by CCR7 positive selection of CD45RO-negative cells. The sequenced sample was naive CD8+ T cells from PBMCs. V gene TRBV19 combines with J gene TRBJ2-7, with TRBD2 identical over 12 bases. The TCR was taken from a man between 18 and 35 years old in good health. Some clones in this sample may be carry-over from other donors' samples. The CDR3 loop reads CASSMLAGGSYEQYF. The CDR3 DNA sequence: TGTGCCAGTAGTATGCTAGCGGGAGGGTCCTACGAGCAGTACTTC.